This T cell receptor beta chain was sequenced during a study of cytomegalovirus exposure and HLA in healthy donors. In the PCR, 60 Vbeta and 13 Jbeta primers were used. The repertoire was sequenced with immunoSEQ multiplex PCR; TCRdb's copy has only in-frame clones and lacks some. The sample lists approximately 70,000 clones; over 60% were seen once. Findings and limits, study-wide: Reports indicate that TCR beta sequences accurately predicted the HLA-A and HLA-B alleles of most subjects.

V lost 5 bases and J lost 3, with 10 bases in between. Germline V gene data show CDR1 as MGHRA and CDR2 as YSYEKL. There are 13 residues in the CDR3. In regard to this clone: Antigen specificity is unknown.

This receptor was obtained from a man aged 35 to 55 in good health and CMV-seropositive. Specimen: PBMCs. The chain recombines TRBV4-1 with TRBJ1-1; D might be TRBD1 (6 bases). This CDR3 is CASSIGQYTEAFF. The CDR3 DNA reads TGCGCCAGCAGCATAGGACAGTACACTGAAGCTTTCTTT.